Detailed here is one T cell receptor beta chain. Some clones are missing from TCRdb's copy, which holds only in-frame ones; the method was immunoSEQ multiplex PCR. Of about 2 million clones listed, 95% are singletons. This record comes from a study of shared clonotypes between healthy human individuals. V lost 0 bases to trimming and J lost 6 bases, with 12 bases between them. CDR3 length equals 14 residues. Germline lookup yields CDR1 SGHRS and CDR2 YFSETQ. Sequencing input: naive CD4+ T cells sorted from blood. Subset specified: CD45RA+ positively selected. The J gene is TRBJ2-5, the V gene TRBV5-1; D remains ambiguous. The clonotype originates from a man aged 18 to 29 in good health. The CDR3 spells CASSLGSGEQTQYF. Written as DNA, the CDR3 is TGCGCCAGCAGCTTGGGTTCGGGTGAGCAGACCCAGTACTTC.